The rows below give T cell receptor beta chains drawn from one sample of a study of prognosis after radiotherapy for stage I lung cancer. TCRdb reanalysed the multiplex PCR reads using MiXCR and keeps one entry per CDR3 protein. The sample records about 15,000 distinct CDR3 sequences, about 37% being singletons. Here the sequenced sample was PBMCs, taken before or after stereotactic body radiation therapy (not recorded which). These receptors all stem from a donor of 50 years or more with non-small cell lung cancer. The CDR3 runs from the conserved cysteine through the conserved F or W. D genes are given only for firm matches. Clone size, where shown, is once, few, many, or a class for clones that have expanded.

TRBJ1-6 many TRBV12-3/TRBV12-4 NA TGTGCCAGCAGCCGCACCGGCAGGCTGGAACCCCTCCACTTT CASSRTGRLEPLHF
TRBJ2-7 NA TRBV2 NA TGTGCCAGCAGTGAATTATACGAGCTGTACTTC CASSELYELYF
TRBJ2-6 many TRBV24-1 NA TGTGCCACCAGTGATCCTCACCGGGGGCTGTTTGCTCAATCTGGGGCCAACGTCCTGACTTTC CATSDPHRGLFAQSGANVLTF
TRBJ2-2 NA TRBV28 TRBD2 TGTGCCAGCAGTCCCCCTCCGGCTAGCGGGTGGACAAACACCGGGGAGCTGTTTTTT CASSPPPASGWTNTGELFF
TRBJ2-7 medium-sized TRBV20-1 NA TGCAGTGCTAGACCGGGGGCGCGGGAGCAGTACTTC CSARPGAREQYF
TRBJ1-2 many TRBV9 TRBD1 TGTGCCAGCAGCGTAGGCCCCGGGACAGAATATGGCTACACCTTC CASSVGPGTEYGYTF
TRBJ2-1 many TRBV10-3 NA TGTGCCATCAGAAACAGTGGCTCCTACAATGAGCAGTTCTTC CAIRNSGSYNEQFF
TRBJ2-2 once TRBV6-2/TRBV6-3 NA TGTGCCAGCAGAACAGCCGACTATACGTTTCGCAACACCGGGGAGCTGTTTTTT CASRTADYTFRNTGELFF
TRBJ1-3 medium-sized TRBV3-1 NA TGTGCCAGCAGCCAACCGGGGGGGTCTGGAAACACCATATATTTT CASSQPGGSGNTIYF
TRBJ1-2 many TRBV7-2 NA TGTGCCAGCAGCGCCCAGGGGATGGCTAACTATGGCTACACCTTC CASSAQGMANYGYTF
TRBJ2-1 many TRBV11-2 NA TGTGCCAGCAGCTTAACAGGCGGCAATGAGCAGTTCTTC CASSLTGGNEQFF
TRBJ1-1 many TRBV19 TRBD1 TGTGCCAGTAGAACAGGGGCAGGCACTGAAGCTTTCTTT CASRTGAGTEAFF
TRBJ1-5 NA TRBV5-1 TRBD1 TGCGCCAGCAGCTCCGGGACAGGGTTCAATCAGCCCCAGCATTTT CASSSGTGFNQPQHF
TRBJ2-1 medium-sized TRBV27 NA TGTGCCAGCAGTTTATCCAGCGCCGTGGGTGAGCAGTTCTTC CASSLSSAVGEQFF
TRBJ1-1 many TRBV20-1 NA TGCAGTGCTAGCCCACCCCGGGAGACTGAAGCTTTCTTT CSASPPRETEAFF
TRBJ2-2 medium-sized TRBV6-4 TRBD1 TGTGCCAGCAGAGACAGGACAGGTGGGGACACCGGGGAGCTGTTTTTT CASRDRTGGDTGELFF
TRBJ2-3 many TRBV12-3/TRBV12-4 TRBD2 TGTGCCAGCAGTTTTTCGGTAGGACTAGCGGGTCGCACAGATACGCAGTATTTT CASSFSVGLAGRTDTQYF
TRBJ1-1 many TRBV20-1 TRBD1 TGCAGTGCTAGTAGGGGGCTCACTGAAGCTTTCTTT CSASRGLTEAFF
TRBJ2-1 NA TRBV5-1 NA TGCGCCAGCAGATTGGCCGGAGGGTGGGATGAGCAGTTCTTC CASRLAGGWDEQFF